Following are 5 T cell receptor beta chains from one sample sequenced in a study of cytomegalovirus exposure and HLA in healthy donors. Both 60 Vbeta primers and 13 Jbeta primers went into the PCR. The method was immunoSEQ multiplex PCR; TCRdb's version includes in-frame clones alone and lacks a portion of them. This sample carries under 95,000 clones, approximately 82% of them seen once, and the ten largest clones take approximately 2.1%. Sequenced sample: PBMCs. These receptors originate from a man between 35 and 55 years old in good health and CMV-seronegative.

V is TRBV7-6 and J is TRBJ2-7, with TRBD2 identical over 7 bases. Germline-derived CDR1 and CDR2 are SGHVS and FNYEAQ. The ends lost 5 bases at V and 7 bases at J; junction bases unmatched: 14. The CDR3 length is 15 residues. In nucleotides, the CDR3 is TGTGCCAGCAGCATTAGGGGAGCGGGGCAAGGGGAGCAGTACTTC. Protein product: CASSIRGAGQGEQYF.

This chain links TRBV7-8 with TRBJ2-4; maybe TRBD2 (5 bases). With 5 bases removed from V and 7 bases from J, the gap between germline ends came to 15 bases. CDR1 and CDR2 from the germline V gene are SGHVS and FQNEAQ. This CDR3 is 14 amino acids long. CDR3 amino acids: CASSRLLVWNIQYF. The DNA of the CDR3 is TGTGCCAGCAGCCGATTACTAGTATGGAACATTCAGTACTTC. The full variable domain, in which reference TRBV7-8 and TRBJ2-4 provide the parts outside the CDR3, is GAGVSQSPRYKVAKRGQDVALRCDPISGHVSLFWYQQALGQGPEFLTYFQNEAQLDKSGLPSDRFFAERPEGSVSTLKIQRTQQEDSAVYLCASSRLLVWNIQYFGAGTRLSVL.

CDR3 DNA sequence: TGCGCCAGCAGCCAAGTCGCGGTGCGAGAGTATGAGCAGTTCTTC. Translated: CASSQVAVREYEQFF. The rearrangement joins TRBV4-1 to TRBJ2-1; D is ambiguous. The CDR3 is 15 residues long. The germline gives CDR1 MGHRA, CDR2 YSYEKL. V was trimmed by 1 base and J by 8 bases, leaving 15 bases between them.

The J gene is TRBJ2-7, the V gene TRBV7-9; 10 bases fit TRBD1. J lost 3 bases, V lost 5 bases, and 7 bases had no gene match. CDR1 is SEHNR, CDR2 FQNEAQ, per germline (reference sequence). This CDR3 spans 15 amino acids. CDR3 residues: CASSPGTGANYEQYF. The CDR3 DNA follows: TGTGCCAGCAGCCCCGGGACAGGGGCAAACTACGAGCAGTACTTC.

The chain couples TRBV7-2 to TRBJ1-5, with 10 bases aligning to TRBD1. Germline CDR1 reads SGHTA; CDR2 reads FQGNSA. This CDR3 has 15 amino acids. With 2 bases clipped from V and 4 bases from J, the junction kept 2 bases outside the gene matches. CDR3 sequence (DNA): TGTGCCAGCAGCTTACCGGACAGGGGGAATCAGCCCCAGCATTTT. This encodes CASSLPDRGNQPQHF. Complete variable domain (other parts from reference TRBV7-2 and TRBJ1-5): GAGVSQSPSNKVTEKGKDVELRCDPISGHTALYWYRQSLGQGLEFLIYFQGNSAPDKSGLPSDRFSAERTGGSVSTLTIQRTQQEDSAVYLCASSLPDRGNQPQHFGDGTRLSIL.